These 9 T cell receptor beta chains were sequenced from one sample in a study of early T cells in non-severe SARS-CoV-2 infection. TCRdb re-analysed the 5' RACE reads in MiXCR, keeping a single row per CDR3 protein. This sample yields tens of thousands of distinct CDR3 sequences, of which about 6.6% are seen a single time; under 40% belongs to the top ten. Sample: whole blood, taken at baseline. The receptor set was obtained from an adult who was a healthcare worker with PCR-confirmed SARS-CoV-2 infection or an uninfected control (not recorded which).

In its sample, this clonotype was seen many times. CDR3 in amino acids: CASSQDAGGTGELFF. In DNA, the CDR3 is TGCGCCAGCAGCCAAGATGCGGGCGGAACCGGGGAGCTGTTTTTT. The chain recombines TRBV4-1 with TRBJ2-2, with D perhaps matching TRBD2 (5 bases). Germline-derived CDR1 and CDR2 are MGHRA and YSYEKL. V lost 0 bases to trimming and J lost 5 bases, with 10 bases between them. The CDR3 length is 15 residues.

Many counts were recorded for this clonotype. This sequence joins TRBV4-3 and TRBJ2-7, with 9 bases that match TRBD2. CDR3 length equals 16 residues. Losses at the gene ends were 0 bases for V and 2 bases for J; bases not matched to a gene: 5. CDR1 LGHNA and CDR2 YSLEER come from the germline V gene. The CDR3 bases are TGCGCCAGCAGCCAAGATATCAGCGGGAGGACCTACGAGCAGTACTTC. This codes for CASSQDISGRTYEQYF.

The rearrangement links TRBV7-8 to TRBJ2-7; D may be TRBD1 (6 bases). The germline gives CDR1 SGHVS, CDR2 FQNEAQ. There are 14 residues in the CDR3. The V end lost 3 bases, the J end lost 3 bases, and 12 bases lay between the germline ends. CDR3 DNA sequence: TGTGCCAGCAGCTTTCTGGGGGCTAGCTACGAGCAGTACTTC. Amino acids: CASSFLGASYEQYF.

This clonotype was observed at least ten times. The genes are TRBV11-2 and TRBJ2-1; 7 bases match TRBD1. CDR3 length equals 12 residues. Germline values: CDR1 SGHAT, CDR2 FQNNGV. V lost 6 bases, J lost 7 bases, and 3 bases stayed unmatched. The CDR3 bases are TGTGCCAGCAGACCACAGGGGAATGAGCAGTTCTTC. Translating it yields CASRPQGNEQFF. The whole variable domain, remainder taken from reference TRBV11-2 and TRBJ2-1, is EAGVAQSPRYKIIEKRQSVAFWCNPISGHATLYWYQQILGQGPKLLIQFQNNGVVDDSQLPKDRFSAERLKGVDSTLKIQPAKLEDSAVYLCASRPQGNEQFFGPGTRLTVL.

This clonotype was detected many times. The chain couples TRBV3-1 to TRBJ2-3; 8 positions agree with TRBD1. There are 14 residues in the CDR3. CDR1 and CDR2 (germline): LGHDT, YNNKEL (reference sequence). Trimming took 4 bases from V and 3 from J; bases not matched to a gene: 3. The CDR3 DNA reads as TGTGCCAGCAGCCCTGGACAGGGAACAGATACGCAGTATTTT. It translates to CASSPGQGTDTQYF.

This clonotype showed up many times. This chain joins TRBV15 and TRBJ1-1; D is undetermined. V was trimmed by 0 bases and J by 5 bases, leaving 13 bases between them. This CDR3 is built from 15 residues. CDR1 and CDR2 (germline): LNHNV, YYDKDF (reference sequence). CDR3 bases: TGTGCCACCAGCAGAGATAGACATGGAAGGACTGAAGCTTTCTTT. Translating it yields CATSRDRHGRTEAFF.

At least ten counts were recorded for this clonotype. V usage is TRBV6-2 or TRBV6-3 and J usage is TRBJ1-1; D might be TRBD1 (6 bases). Trimming pared 5 bases from V and 0 bases from J, leaving 16 bases between. The CDR3 contains 16 residues. The germline gives CDR1 MNHEY, CDR2 SVGEGT. The CDR3 coding sequence is TGTGCCAGCAGTCAAGGCAGGGACATAGTGAACACTGAAGCTTTCTTT. Protein product: CASSQGRDIVNTEAFF.

This clonotype was observed many times. V usage is TRBV7-2 and J usage is TRBJ1-4; weak D call: TRBD1 (6 bases). The CDR3 length is 14 residues. Germline-derived CDR1 and CDR2 are SGHTA and FQGNSA. V dropped 5 bases and J dropped 5 bases, with 12 bases sitting between them. The CDR3 DNA sequence: TGTGCCAGCAGCCGGGGAGGGGGAAATGAAAAACTGTTTTTT. Its translation is CASSRGGGNEKLFF.

The chain has TRBV12-3 or TRBV12-4 and TRBJ1-1; TRBD1 might be the D (5 bases). The CDR3 loop spans 16 amino acids. Trimming pared 7 bases from V and 3 bases from J, leaving 21 bases between. The CDR3 loop reads CASTPRGLGGDTEAFF. The CDR3 DNA reads as TGTGCCAGCACCCCCCGGGGACTCGGAGGCGACACTGAAGCTTTCTTT.